This is a list of T cell receptor beta chains from one sample in a study of T-cell reconstitution after alpha-beta-depleted transplantation in children. TCRdb used MiXCR to reprocess the PCR reads, holding one entry per CDR3 protein. The sample lists 200,000 to 250,000 distinct CDR3 sequences; more than 20% were seen once. The source material was PBMCs, mostly from graft donor cells, sampled 360 days after TCRalphabeta/CD19-depleted stem cell transplant. These receptors all come from a female patient younger than 10 who had a stem cell transplant for congenital amegakaryocytic thrombocytopenia, so the T cells may come from the graft donor. The CDR3 runs from the conserved cysteine through the conserved F or W. The order of the fields is J gene, D gene, V gene, clone size, CDR3 DNA, CDR3 protein. D genes are given only for firm matches. Clone sizes are given selectively: once, few, many, or a class where the clone is expanded.

TRBJ2-1,TRBD1,TRBV6-2/TRBV6-3,-,TGTGCCAGCAGTTACTCACGGACAGGCCTCGACTACAATGAGCAGTTCTTC,CASSYSRTGLDYNEQFF
TRBJ1-2,-,TRBV6-1,-,TGTGCCAGCAGTGTCGTACCCGGGACCTTAAGGGGCTATGGCTACACCTTC,CASSVVPGTLRGYGYTF
TRBJ2-3,-,TRBV3-1,few,TGTGCCAGCAGCCAAGATGGGGCTAGCACAGATACGCAGTATTTT,CASSQDGASTDTQYF
TRBJ1-6,-,TRBV5-6,few,TGTGCCAGCAGCAGGCAACAGGGACGCACCTATAATTCACCCCTCCACTTT,CASSRQQGRTYNSPLHF
TRBJ2-3,TRBD1,TRBV7-2,few,TGTGCCAGCAGCCCTCAGACAGGGTCAGCGGCAGATACGCAGTATTTT,CASSPQTGSAADTQYF
TRBJ2-3,-,TRBV6-5,-,TGTGCCAGCAGTACGCATGGAACGCAGTATTTT,CASSTHGTQYF
TRBJ2-7,-,TRBV20-1,-,TGCAGTGCTAGGCGGACACGGCCCTACGAGCAGTACTTC,CSARRTRPYEQYF
TRBJ1-2,-,TRBV20-1,few,TGCAGTGCTAGGGGGACGGAGCCGATCTATGGCTACACCTTC,CSARGTEPIYGYTF
TRBJ1-5,-,TRBV20-1,few,TGCAGTGCTAGAATCTCTCCGGGAAGCAATCAGCCCCAGCATTTT,CSARISPGSNQPQHF
TRBJ2-3,-,TRBV4-2,-,TGTGCCAGCAGCCAAGATCCCCAGGGTCCCAGGCAGTATTTT,CASSQDPQGPRQYF
TRBJ1-2,-,TRBV5-1,-,TGCGCCAGCAGCTGGAAGGAGGGACTATATGGCTACAACTTC,CASSWKEGLYGYNF
TRBJ2-7,TRBD1,TRBV28,few,TGTGCCAGCAGTTTTGGGTACAGGGGACAGACTAACTACGAGCAGTACTTC,CASSFGYRGQTNYEQYF
TRBJ1-4,-,TRBV20-1,few,TGCAGTGCCCTAGGGGGGGCGAATGAAAAACTGTTTTTT,CSALGGANEKLFF
TRBJ2-2,-,TRBV21-1,-,TGTGCCAGCAGCATCCCGGGACAGGGTAACACCGGGGAGCTGTTTTTT,CASSIPGQGNTGELFF
TRBJ2-5,TRBD1,TRBV12-3/TRBV12-4,-,TGTGCCAGCAGTTTATCCTTCGGGCAGGGGGCTGAGACCCAGTACTTC,CASSLSFGQGAETQYF
TRBJ2-1,-,TRBV5-1,few,TGCGCCAGCAGCCTTGTAAGGGGCAATGAGCAGTTCTTC,CASSLVRGNEQFF
TRBJ2-2,-,TRBV20-1,-,TGCAGTGCCCCGGGGGACAGACCTCATTCCGGGGAGCTGTTTTTT,CSAPGDRPHSGELFF
TRBJ2-3,-,TRBV12-3/TRBV12-4,few,TGTGCCAGCAGTTTTTATGCGGGGCCGGCAGATACGCAGTATTTT,CASSFYAGPADTQYF